These 22 T cell receptor beta chains were sequenced from one sample in a study of CD8+ T cells in alopecia areata. cDNA serving as the sequencing template came from extracted, reverse transcribed RNA. Here immunoSEQ multiplex PCR was the method, and the copy in TCRdb shows in-frame clones only, minus some. The repertoire holds approximately 140,000 clones, with 87% as singletons. The sample here was CD8+ T cells sorted from blood, taken at week 0. The receptors come from a human donor with alopecia areata.

A word on this clone: Other DNA variants within this sample encode the same CDR3. The chain carries TRBV5-4 and TRBJ2-5, with TRBD2 as a possible D gene (6 bases). The germline V and J ends were trimmed by 2 bases and 2 bases, with 7 bases remaining between them. Germline values: CDR1 SGHNT, CDR2 YYREEE (reference sequence). This CDR3 is built from 13 residues. The CDR3 nucleotides read TGTGCCAGCAGCTTTAGCGGTCAAGAGACCCAGTACTTC. It specifies CASSFSGQETQYF.

This clone was seen more than once but under ten times. The chain links TRBV29-1 to TRBJ2-3; D is undetermined. V was clipped by 4 bases and J by 0 bases, with 11 bases between them. Germline V gives CDR1 SQVTM, CDR2 ANQGSEA. This CDR3 region has 14 residues. The CDR3 DNA sequence: TGCAGCGTTGGATCGGTTATTAGCACAGATACGCAGTATTTT. This sequence encodes CSVGSVISTDTQYF.

V usage is TRBV19 and J usage is TRBJ2-2; 10 positions agree with TRBD1. Trimming removed 7 bases from V and 6 bases from J; junction bases left unmatched: 8. Germline V gives CDR1 LNHDA, CDR2 SQIVND (reference sequence). This CDR3 has 15 residues. The CDR3 loop is CASTPTGGAAGELFF. The CDR3 bases are TGTGCCAGTACCCCGACAGGGGGCGCGGCCGGGGAGCTGTTTTTT.

This chain uses TRBV7-9 with TRBJ2-2, with TRBD1 identical over 8 bases. The CDR3 has 13 residues. Germline lookup yields CDR1 SEHNR and CDR2 FQNEAQ (reference sequence). The junction had 2 bases not matched to a gene; V was cut back by 5 bases and J by 6 bases. CDR3 nucleotide sequence: TGTGCCAGCAGCCCGGACAGGGCCGGGGAGCTGTTTTTT. It encodes CASSPDRAGELFF.

The chain couples TRBV4-1 to TRBJ1-2; D remains ambiguous. The CDR3 contains 14 residues. Germline CDR1 is MGHRA and CDR2 is YSYEKL. Trimming took off 6 bases at V and 0 bases at J, with 11 bases between the two ends. In DNA form, the CDR3 reads TGCGCCAGCAGAGCGGCAAGATCTAACTATGGCTACACCTTC. It specifies CASRAARSNYGYTF.

V is TRBV7-9 and J is TRBJ2-1, with 7 nucleotides matching TRBD1. Germline CDR1 is SEHNR and CDR2 is FQNEAQ (reference sequence). The J segment lost 15 bases and the V segment lost 1 base, leaving 6 bases of the junction unmatched. The CDR3 has 12 residues. This chain's CDR3 is CASSLGDSDRFF. The DNA for the CDR3 is TGTGCCAGCAGCTTAGGGGACAGTGATCGGTTCTTC.

J is TRBJ2-7 and V is TRBV7-9; TRBD2 agrees at 7 bases. This CDR3 region has 15 residues. V dropped 2 bases and J dropped 3; count of bases not matched to a gene: 7. CDR1 and CDR2 (germline): SEHNR, FQNEAQ (reference sequence). CDR3 protein: CASSLLMGGSYEQYF. The CDR3 coding sequence is TGTGCCAGCAGCTTATTGATGGGGGGGAGCTACGAGCAGTACTTC. The full variable domain, rest sourced from reference TRBV7-9 and TRBJ2-7, is DTGVSQNPRHKITKRGQNVTFRCDPISEHNRLYWYRQTLGQGPEFLTYFQNEAQLEKSRLLSDRFSAERPKGSFSTLEIQRTEQGDSAMYLCASSLLMGGSYEQYFGPGTRLTVT.

The chain is built from TRBV4-1 and TRBJ2-7, with a weak D call TRBD2 (5 bases). With 0 bases removed from V and 7 bases from J, the gap between germline ends came to 10 bases. Germline lookup yields CDR1 MGHRA and CDR2 YSYEKL. The CDR3 runs to 13 residues. In DNA form, the CDR3 reads TGCGCCAGCAGCCAAGAAGGGTCGGGAGAGCAGTACTTC. It translates to CASSQEGSGEQYF.

The CDR3 nucleotides read TGCGCCAGCAGCCAACTCACTAGCGGGACTTACGAGCAGTACTTC. It translates to CASSQLTSGTYEQYF. V is TRBV4-1 and J is TRBJ2-7; 10 bases agree with TRBD2. The CDR3 runs to 15 residues. After removal of 2 bases from V and 4 bases from J, the junction contained 5 bases not matched to a gene. Germline lookup yields CDR1 MGHRA and CDR2 YSYEKL.

V gene TRBV7-9 combines with J gene TRBJ2-7; the match to TRBD2 covers 7 bases. With 4 bases clipped from V and 0 bases from J, the junction kept 9 bases outside the gene matches. CDR3 length equals 16 residues. Looked up from germline, CDR1 is SEHNR and CDR2 is FQNEAQ (reference sequence). The CDR3 nucleotides read TGTGCCAGCAGCTCCTCTTCGCGGGGGAGCTCCTACGAGCAGTACTTC. Residues: CASSSSSRGSSYEQYF.

The chain links TRBV10-3 to TRBJ2-7; 8 bases are a match to TRBD2. Per the germline V gene, CDR1 is ENHRY and CDR2 is SYGVKD. This CDR3 is built from 14 residues. V was clipped by 0 bases and J by 6 bases; unmatched bases: 4. The CDR3 protein is CAISESAGACEQYF. In DNA, the CDR3 is TGTGCCATCAGTGAGTCAGCGGGAGCGTGCGAGCAGTACTTC.

The genes are TRBV7-9 and TRBJ2-5; possibly TRBD2 for D (6 bases). With 11 bases removed from V and 5 bases from J, the gap between germline ends came to 15 bases. The germline CDR1 and CDR2 sequences are SEHNR and FQNEAQ (reference sequence). The CDR3 extends over 12 amino acids. This CDR3 is CASLGGRETQYF. CDR3 nucleotides: TGTGCCTCCCTGGGGGGACGTGAGACCCAGTACTTC.

This chain links TRBV6-6 with TRBJ2-3; 7 bases agree with TRBD2. The CDR3 runs to 16 residues. Looked up from germline, CDR1 is MNHNY and CDR2 is SVGAGI (reference sequence). The V and J ends lost 0 bases and 4 bases, in that order; junction bases with no gene match: 7. The CDR3 spells CASSYSVGGPADTQYF. The CDR3 nucleotides read TGTGCCAGCAGTTACTCGGTGGGAGGGCCGGCAGATACGCAGTATTTT.

V is TRBV9 and J is TRBJ1-1, with TRBD1 matching 7 bases. Germline V gene lookup returns CDR1 SGDLS and CDR2 YYNGEE. This CDR3 has 17 amino acids. J gave up 5 bases and V 4 bases, and 17 bases lay outside the gene matches. The CDR3 spells CASSSRTGLGPETEAFF. The CDR3 nucleotides read TGTGCCAGCAGCTCCCGGACAGGTCTCGGTCCGGAAACTGAAGCTTTCTTT.

A single count supports this clone. The gene calls are TRBV6-5 and TRBJ2-7; a weak D match, TRBD2 (5 bases). The germline V and J ends were trimmed by 6 bases and 0 bases, with 9 bases remaining between them. The CDR3 consists of 13 residues. CDR1 and CDR2 from the germline V gene are MNHEY and SVGAGI. The CDR3 region has the DNA TGTGCCAGCAGCTCCGGGAACTCCTACGAGCAGTACTTC. Translating gives CASSSGNSYEQYF.

The chain couples TRBV9 to TRBJ2-1, with TRBD2 identical over 13 bases. V dropped 3 bases and J dropped 8; count of bases not matched to a gene: 5. This CDR3 has 15 amino acids. CDR1 is SGDLS, CDR2 YYNGEE, per germline. The CDR3 sequence: CASSEGLAGYDEQFF. The CDR3 DNA sequence: TGTGCCAGCAGCGAGGGACTAGCGGGATACGATGAGCAGTTCTTC.

The chain recombines TRBV19 with TRBJ2-1; no clear D. The CDR3 sequence is 13 residues long. The germline gives CDR1 LNHDA, CDR2 SQIVND (reference sequence). Trimming stripped 7 bases from V and 6 bases from J, with 13 bases between. The chain's CDR3 is CASKGDLSNEQFF. Written as DNA, the CDR3 is TGTGCCAGTAAGGGTGACCTTAGCAATGAGCAGTTCTTC.

The chain combines TRBV27 with TRBJ1-1; 7 bases are shared with TRBD1. The V and J ends lost 5 bases and 0 bases, in that order; junction bases with no gene match: 6. The CDR3 extends over 15 amino acids. Looked up from germline, CDR1 is MNHEY and CDR2 is SMNVEV (reference sequence). CDR3: CASSPNRGMNTEAFF. The CDR3 region has the DNA TGTGCCAGCAGTCCGAACAGGGGCATGAACACTGAAGCTTTCTTT.

As to this clone: The junction departs from germline at one end; a sequencing error may be responsible. The same CDR3 also results from other DNA sequences found in this sample. This chain links TRBV29-1 with TRBJ1-1, with TRBD1 as a possible D gene (5 bases). Germline V gene sequence: CDR1 SQVTM, CDR2 ANQGSEA. The CDR3 has 14 residues. The DNA for the CDR3 is TGCAGCGTTGAAGATGGGGTCAGGGCCCCTGAGGCTTTCTTT. It encodes CSVEDGVRAPEAFF.

This clone was picked up a small number of times. The chain couples TRBV7-6 to TRBJ2-7; no clear D. Germline values: CDR1 SGHVS, CDR2 FNYEAQ. There are 13 residues in the CDR3. V gave up 0 bases and J gave up 6 bases, with 9 bases separating them. The chain's CDR3 is CASSLAPGAEQYF. CDR3 sequence (DNA): TGTGCCAGCAGCTTAGCTCCCGGTGCCGAGCAGTACTTC.

The chain recombines TRBV7-9 with TRBJ2-3; perhaps TRBD2 as D (6 bases). The V end was cut by 3 bases, the J end by 2 bases, with 18 bases between. In germline, CDR1 is SEHNR, CDR2 FQNEAQ (reference sequence). The CDR3 is made up of 17 amino acids. CDR3 in amino acids: CASSFPGGGRPTDTQYF. CDR3 bases: TGTGCCAGCAGCTTCCCCGGGGGTGGCAGACCCACAGATACGCAGTATTTT.

The chain links TRBV10-3 to TRBJ2-5; the match to TRBD2 covers 7 bases. The V and J ends lost 0 bases and 5 bases, in that order; junction bases with no gene match: 3. CDR3 length: 14 amino acids. CDR1 and CDR2 from the germline V gene are ENHRY and SYGVKD. The CDR3 bases are TGTGCCATCAGTGAGTCGGGGGGGACGGAGACCCAGTACTTC. Its protein is CAISESGGTETQYF.